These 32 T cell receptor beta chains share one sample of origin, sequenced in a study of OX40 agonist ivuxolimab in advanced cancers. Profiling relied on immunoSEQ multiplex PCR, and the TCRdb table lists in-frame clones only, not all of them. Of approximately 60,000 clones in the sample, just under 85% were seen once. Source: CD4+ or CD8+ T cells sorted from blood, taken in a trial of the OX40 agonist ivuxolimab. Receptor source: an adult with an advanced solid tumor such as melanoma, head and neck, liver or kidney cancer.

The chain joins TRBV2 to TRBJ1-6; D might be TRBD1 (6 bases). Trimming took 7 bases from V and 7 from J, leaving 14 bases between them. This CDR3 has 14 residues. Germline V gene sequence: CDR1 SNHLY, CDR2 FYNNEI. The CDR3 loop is CASNTNGGNSPLHF. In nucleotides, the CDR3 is TGTGCCAGCAATACAAATGGGGGCAATTCACCCCTCCACTTT.

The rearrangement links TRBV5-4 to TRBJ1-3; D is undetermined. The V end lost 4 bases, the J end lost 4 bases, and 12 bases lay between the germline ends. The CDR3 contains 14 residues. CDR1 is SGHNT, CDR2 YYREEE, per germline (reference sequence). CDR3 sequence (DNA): TGTGCCAGCAGCCCGGACTTGGGGGGAAACACCATATATTTT. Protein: CASSPDLGGNTIYF. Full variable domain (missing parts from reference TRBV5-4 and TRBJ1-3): ETGVTQSPTHLIKTRGQQVTLRCSSQSGHNTVSWYQQALGQGPQFIFQYYREEENGRGNFPPRFSGLQFPNYSSELNVNALELDDSALYLCASSPDLGGNTIYFGEGSWLTVV.

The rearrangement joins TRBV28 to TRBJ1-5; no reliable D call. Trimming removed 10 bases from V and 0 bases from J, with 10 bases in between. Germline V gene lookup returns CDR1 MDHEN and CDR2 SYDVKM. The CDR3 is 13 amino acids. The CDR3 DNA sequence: TGTGCCACCGGACTGAATAGCAATCAGCCCCAGCATTTT. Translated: CATGLNSNQPQHF.

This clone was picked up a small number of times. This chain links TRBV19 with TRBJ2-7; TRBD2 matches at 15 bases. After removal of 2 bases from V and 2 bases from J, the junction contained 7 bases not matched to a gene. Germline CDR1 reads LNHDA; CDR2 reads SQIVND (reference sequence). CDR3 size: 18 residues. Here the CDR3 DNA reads TGTGCCAGTAGTATACGGACTAGCGGGAGGGCCAATCCCTACGAGCAGTACTTC. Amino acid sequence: CASSIRTSGRANPYEQYF.

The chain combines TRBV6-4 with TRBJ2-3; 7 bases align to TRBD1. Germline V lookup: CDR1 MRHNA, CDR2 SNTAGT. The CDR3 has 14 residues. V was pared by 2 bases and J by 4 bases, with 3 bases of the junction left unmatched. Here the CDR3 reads CASSDRGPADTQYF. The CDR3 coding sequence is TGTGCCAGCAGTGACAGGGGGCCCGCAGATACGCAGTATTTT.

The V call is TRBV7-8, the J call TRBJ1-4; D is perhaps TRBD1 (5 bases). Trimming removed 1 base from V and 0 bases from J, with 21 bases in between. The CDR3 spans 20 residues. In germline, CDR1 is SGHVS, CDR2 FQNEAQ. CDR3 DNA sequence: TGTGCCAGCAGCTTAGATCCCCCAGGGTACTTCGGGGCAACTAATGAAAAACTGTTTTTT. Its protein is CASSLDPPGYFGATNEKLFF.

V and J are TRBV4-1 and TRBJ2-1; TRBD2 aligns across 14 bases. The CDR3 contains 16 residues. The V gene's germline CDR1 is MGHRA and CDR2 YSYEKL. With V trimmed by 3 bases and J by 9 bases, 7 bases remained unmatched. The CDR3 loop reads CASSHAGLAGEGEQFF. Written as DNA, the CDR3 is TGCGCCAGCAGCCACGCGGGACTAGCGGGAGAGGGTGAGCAGTTCTTC.

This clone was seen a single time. CDR3 loop: CASSENTGELFF. The CDR3 nucleotides are TGTGCCAGCAGCGAAAACACCGGGGAGCTGTTTTTT. This rearrangement joins TRBV7-9 to TRBJ2-2; no firm D call. The CDR3 runs 12 residues. Trimming took 5 bases from V and 2 from J, leaving 3 bases between them. CDR1 SEHNR and CDR2 FQNEAQ come from the germline V gene (reference sequence).

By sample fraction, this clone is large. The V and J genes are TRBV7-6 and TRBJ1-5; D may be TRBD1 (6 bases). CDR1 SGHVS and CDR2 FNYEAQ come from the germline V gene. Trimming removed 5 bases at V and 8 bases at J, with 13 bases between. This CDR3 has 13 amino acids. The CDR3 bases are TGTGCCAGCAGCCCAACAGGGTATGAGCCCCAGCATTTT. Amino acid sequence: CASSPTGYEPQHF.

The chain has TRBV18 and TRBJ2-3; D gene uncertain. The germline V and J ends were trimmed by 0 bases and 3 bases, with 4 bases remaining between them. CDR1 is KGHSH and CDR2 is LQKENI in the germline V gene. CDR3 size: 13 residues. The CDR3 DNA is TGTGCCAGCTCACCACCGCCGACAGATACGCAGTATTTT. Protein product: CASSPPPTDTQYF.

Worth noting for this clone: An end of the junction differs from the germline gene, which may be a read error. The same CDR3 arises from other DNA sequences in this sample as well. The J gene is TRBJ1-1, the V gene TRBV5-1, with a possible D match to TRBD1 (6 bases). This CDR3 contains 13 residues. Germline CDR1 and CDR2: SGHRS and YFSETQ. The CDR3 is CASSVRGDTEAFF. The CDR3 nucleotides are TGCGCCAGCAGTGTCAGGGGTGACACTGAGGCTTTCTTT.

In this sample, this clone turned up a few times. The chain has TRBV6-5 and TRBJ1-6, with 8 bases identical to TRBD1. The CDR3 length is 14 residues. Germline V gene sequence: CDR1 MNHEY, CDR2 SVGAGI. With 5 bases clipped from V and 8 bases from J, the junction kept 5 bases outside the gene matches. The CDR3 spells CASSTDRGHSPLHF. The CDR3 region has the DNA TGTGCCAGCAGTACCGACAGGGGTCATTCACCCCTCCACTTT.

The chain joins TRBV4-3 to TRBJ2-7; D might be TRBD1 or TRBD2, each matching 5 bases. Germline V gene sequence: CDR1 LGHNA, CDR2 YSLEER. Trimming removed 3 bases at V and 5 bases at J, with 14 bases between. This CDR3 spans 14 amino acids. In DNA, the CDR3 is TGCGCCAGCAGCCAGGGCCTGGGGGAAGACGAGCAGTACTTC. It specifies CASSQGLGEDEQYF.

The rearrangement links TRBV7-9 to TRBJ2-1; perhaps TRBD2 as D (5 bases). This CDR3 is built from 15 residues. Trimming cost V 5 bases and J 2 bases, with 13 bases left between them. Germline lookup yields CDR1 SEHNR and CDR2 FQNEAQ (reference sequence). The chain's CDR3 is CASSQGLNAYNEQFF. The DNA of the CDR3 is TGTGCCAGCAGCCAAGGACTTAATGCCTACAATGAGCAGTTCTTC.

The CDR3 region has the DNA TGTGCCAGCAGAGACAGGGCCCCTATTGAAGCTTTCTTT. This sequence encodes CASRDRAPIEAFF. The chain combines TRBV6-1 with TRBJ1-1; 7 bases align to TRBD1. With V trimmed by 6 bases and J by 7 bases, 8 bases remained unmatched. The CDR3 is 13 residues long. Per the germline V gene, CDR1 is MNHNS and CDR2 is SASEGT.

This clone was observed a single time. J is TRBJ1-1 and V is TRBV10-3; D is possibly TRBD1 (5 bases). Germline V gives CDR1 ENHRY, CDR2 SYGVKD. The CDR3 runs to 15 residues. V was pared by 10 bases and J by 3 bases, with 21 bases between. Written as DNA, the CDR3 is TGTGCCACCAAAACCGGCCAGGGTTTGGACACTGAAGCTTTCTTT. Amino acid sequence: CATKTGQGLDTEAFF.

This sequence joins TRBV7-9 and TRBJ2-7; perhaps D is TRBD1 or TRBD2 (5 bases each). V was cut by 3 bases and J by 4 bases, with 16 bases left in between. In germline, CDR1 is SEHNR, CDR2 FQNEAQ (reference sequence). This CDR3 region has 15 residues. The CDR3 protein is CASSFGVGDIYEQYF. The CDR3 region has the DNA TGTGCCAGCAGCTTCGGTGTGGGGGATATTTACGAGCAGTACTTC. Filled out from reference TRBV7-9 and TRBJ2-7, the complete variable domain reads DTGVSQNPRHKITKRGQNVTFRCDPISEHNRLYWYRQTLGQGPEFLTYFQNEAQLEKSRLLSDRFSAERPKGSFSTLEIQRTEQGDSAMYLCASSFGVGDIYEQYFGPGTRLTVT.

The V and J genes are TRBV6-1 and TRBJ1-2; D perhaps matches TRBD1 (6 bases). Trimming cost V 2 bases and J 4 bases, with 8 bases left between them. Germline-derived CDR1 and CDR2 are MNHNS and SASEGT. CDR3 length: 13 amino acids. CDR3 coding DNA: TGTGCCAGCAGTGAAAGGACAGCCTATGGCTACACCTTC. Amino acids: CASSERTAYGYTF.

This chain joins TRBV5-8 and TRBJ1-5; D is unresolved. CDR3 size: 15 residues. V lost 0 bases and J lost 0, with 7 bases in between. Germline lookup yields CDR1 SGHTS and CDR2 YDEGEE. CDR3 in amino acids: CASSLVGISNQPQHF. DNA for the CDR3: TGTGCCAGCAGCTTGGTTGGGATTAGCAATCAGCCCCAGCATTTT.

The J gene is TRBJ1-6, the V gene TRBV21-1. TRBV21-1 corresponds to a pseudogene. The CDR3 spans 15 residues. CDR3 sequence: CASSNKRVYNSPLHF. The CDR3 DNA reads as TGTGCCAGCAGCAACAAGAGAGTCTATAATTCACCCCTCCACTTT.

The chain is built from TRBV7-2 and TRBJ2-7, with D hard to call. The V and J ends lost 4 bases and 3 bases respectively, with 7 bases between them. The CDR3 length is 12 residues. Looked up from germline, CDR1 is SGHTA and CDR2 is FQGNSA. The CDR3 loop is CASSSQLYEQYF. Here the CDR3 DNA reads TGTGCCAGCAGCTCTCAACTCTACGAGCAGTACTTC.

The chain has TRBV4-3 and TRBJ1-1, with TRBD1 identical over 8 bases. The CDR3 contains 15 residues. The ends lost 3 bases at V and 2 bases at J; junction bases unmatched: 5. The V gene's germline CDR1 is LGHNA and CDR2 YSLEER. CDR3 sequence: CASSHLGQGNTEAFF. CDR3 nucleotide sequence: TGCGCCAGCAGCCACCTCGGACAGGGCAACACTGAAGCTTTCTTT.

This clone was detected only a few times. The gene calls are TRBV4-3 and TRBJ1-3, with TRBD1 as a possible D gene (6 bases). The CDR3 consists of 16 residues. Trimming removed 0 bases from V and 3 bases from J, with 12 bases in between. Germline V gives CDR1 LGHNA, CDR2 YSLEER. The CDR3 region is CASSQDGGGSGNTIYF. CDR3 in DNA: TGCGCCAGCAGCCAAGACGGGGGGGGCAGTGGAAACACCATATATTTT.

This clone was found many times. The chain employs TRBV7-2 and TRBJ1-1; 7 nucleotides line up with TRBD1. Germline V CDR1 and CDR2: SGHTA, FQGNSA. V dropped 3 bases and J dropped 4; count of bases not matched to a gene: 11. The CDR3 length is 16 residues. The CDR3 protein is CASSFYLQGPATEAFF. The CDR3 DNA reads TGTGCCAGCAGCTTCTACCTACAGGGGCCAGCCACTGAAGCTTTCTTT.

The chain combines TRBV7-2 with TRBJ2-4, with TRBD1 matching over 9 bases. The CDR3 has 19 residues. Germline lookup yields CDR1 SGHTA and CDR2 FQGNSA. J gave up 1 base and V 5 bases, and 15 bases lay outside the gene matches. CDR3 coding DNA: TGTGCCAGCAGCCGATTAGGGCGGGACAGGGTTGGGGCCAAAAACATTCAGTACTTC. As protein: CASSRLGRDRVGAKNIQYF. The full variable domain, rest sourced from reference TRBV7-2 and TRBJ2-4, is GAGVSQSPSNKVTEKGKDVELRCDPISGHTALYWYRQSLGQGLEFLIYFQGNSAPDKSGLPSDRFSAERTGGSVSTLTIQRTQQEDSAVYLCASSRLGRDRVGAKNIQYFGAGTRLSVL.

In DNA form, the CDR3 reads TGTGCCAGCGCCACTAGCGGCAATCGACACGAGCAGTACTTC. Amino acid sequence: CASATSGNRHEQYF. The chain has TRBV11-1 and TRBJ2-7, with 8 positions matching TRBD2. The CDR3 consists of 14 residues. Unmatched junction bases numbered 11, after V lost 8 bases and J lost 5 bases. Germline CDR1 SGHAT, CDR2 FQDESV (reference sequence).

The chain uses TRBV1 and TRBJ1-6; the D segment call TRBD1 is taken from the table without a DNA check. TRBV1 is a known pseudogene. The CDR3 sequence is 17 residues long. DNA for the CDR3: TGCACCAGCAGCCCAACGACGGAGACAGGGTCCAATTCACCCCTCCACTTT. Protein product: CTSSPTTETGSNSPLHF.

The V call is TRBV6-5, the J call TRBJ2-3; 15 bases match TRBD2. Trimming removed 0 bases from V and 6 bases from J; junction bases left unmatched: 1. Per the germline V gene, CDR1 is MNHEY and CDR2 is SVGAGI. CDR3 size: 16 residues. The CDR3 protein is CASSYSGTSGGDTQYF. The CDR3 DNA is TGTGCCAGCAGTTACTCCGGGACTAGCGGGGGGGATACGCAGTATTTT.

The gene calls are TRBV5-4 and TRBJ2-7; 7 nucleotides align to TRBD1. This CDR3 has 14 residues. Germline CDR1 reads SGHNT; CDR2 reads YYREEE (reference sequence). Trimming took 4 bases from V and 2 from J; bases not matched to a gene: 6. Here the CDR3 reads CASSGGQNTYEQYF. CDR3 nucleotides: TGTGCCAGCAGCGGGGGACAGAATACCTACGAGCAGTACTTC.

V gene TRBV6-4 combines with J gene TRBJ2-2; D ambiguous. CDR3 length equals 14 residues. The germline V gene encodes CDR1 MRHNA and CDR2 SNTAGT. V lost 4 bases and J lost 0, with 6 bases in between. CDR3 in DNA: TGTGCCAGCAGTGGTACAGCGAACACCGGGGAGCTGTTTTTT. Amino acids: CASSGTANTGELFF.

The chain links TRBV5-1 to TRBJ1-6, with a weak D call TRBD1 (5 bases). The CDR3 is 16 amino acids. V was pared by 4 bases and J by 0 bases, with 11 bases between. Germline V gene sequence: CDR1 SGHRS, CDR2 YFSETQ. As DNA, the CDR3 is TGCGCCAGCAGCATTAGACAGAACTCCTATAATTCACCCCTCCACTTT. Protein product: CASSIRQNSYNSPLHF.

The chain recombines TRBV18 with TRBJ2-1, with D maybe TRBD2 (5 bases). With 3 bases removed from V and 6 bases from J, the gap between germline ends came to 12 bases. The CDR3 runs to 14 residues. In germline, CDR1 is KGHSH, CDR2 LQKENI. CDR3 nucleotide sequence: TGTGCCAGCTCACCTCGACGGGATTCCAATGAGCAGTTCTTC. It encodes CASSPRRDSNEQFF.